The rows below give T cell receptor beta chains drawn from one sample of a study of blood T cell repertoires in COVID-19. Data came from immunoSEQ multiplex PCR; TCRdb stores just in-frame clones and leaves some out. This sample carries some 220,000 clones, 80% to 85% of them seen once, and the ten largest clones take 15% to 20%. Sequencing input: peripheral blood. Receptor source: an elderly woman with active or convalescent COVID-19. The CDR3 runs from the conserved cysteine through the conserved F or W. The D gene is left open where the match is weak. Clone size is given for some rows only: seen once, a few or many times, or a class if the clone is expanded.

size | D | J | V | DNA | CDR3
NA | TRBD2 | TRBJ2-3 | TRBV18 | TGTGCCAGCTCACGGCCGGGACTAGCGGGGGGAAGCACAGATACGCAGTATTTT | CASSRPGLAGGSTDTQYF
NA | NA | TRBJ2-6 | TRBV27 | TGTGCCAGCAGCGACAGGCTCGGGTCTGGGGCCAACGTCCTGACTTTC | CASSDRLGSGANVLTF
NA | TRBD1 | TRBJ2-1 | TRBV11-1 | TGTGCCAGCAGCCCGGACAGGGGCGGCGGTGAGCAGTTCTTC | CASSPDRGGGEQFF
NA | NA | TRBJ2-7 | TRBV7-2 | TGTGCCAGCAGTACCAGGGCCCCTCCCTACGAGCAGTACTTC | CASSTRAPPYEQYF
NA | TRBD1 | TRBJ2-5 | TRBV18 | TGTGCCAGCTTTCCGGGACAGAGTCAAGAGACCCAGTACTTC | CASFPGQSQETQYF
NA | TRBD2 | TRBJ2-2 | TRBV7-9 | TGTGCCAGCAGATTCTGGACTAGCGGAAACACCGGGGAGCTGTTTTTT | CASRFWTSGNTGELFF
NA | TRBD2 | TRBJ2-5 | TRBV3-1/TRBV3-2 | TGTGCCAGCGCGGGAGGAGTCAGCGAGACCCAGTACTTC | CASAGGVSETQYF
NA | NA | TRBJ2-2 | TRBV15 | TGTGCCACCAGCAGAGATCGCAGGGACACCGGGGAGCTGTTTTTT | CATSRDRRDTGELFF
NA | TRBD2 | TRBJ2-1 | TRBV5-4 | TGTGCCAGCAGCTTGTCACTAGCGGGGGTGAATGAGCAGTTCTTC | CASSLSLAGVNEQFF
NA | NA | TRBJ2-2 | TRBV3-1/TRBV3-2 | TGTGCCAGAAACAGGGCGTGTGACACCGGGGAGCTGTTTTTT | CARNRACDTGELFF
NA | TRBD1 | TRBJ2-2 | TRBV9 | TGTGCCAGCAGCGAGACAGGGGGTGGGTCCGGGGAGCTGTTTTTT | CASSETGGGSGELFF
NA | NA | TRBJ2-3 | TRBV27 | TGTGCCAGCAGTTCCTGGCAGAGCACAGATACGCAGTATTTT | CASSSWQSTDTQYF
NA | NA | TRBJ2-7 | TRBV25-1 | TGTGCCAGCAGTTCAGGCTGGCACGAGCAGTACTTC | CASSSGWHEQYF
NA | NA | TRBJ1-3 | TRBV19 | TGTGCCAGTAGTAGGGCAAACGTCGGAAACACCATATATTTT | CASSRANVGNTIYF
NA | NA | TRBJ2-3 | TRBV27 | TGTGCCAGCAGTGCGGGGACAGTTATGGATACGCAGTATTTT | CASSAGTVMDTQYF
NA | NA | TRBJ2-5 | TRBV11-2 | TGTGCCAGCAGTTCTAGACCGCAAGAGACCCAGTACTTC | CASSSRPQETQYF
NA | TRBD1 | TRBJ2-1 | TRBV28 | TGTGCCAGCATCCGGGACAGGGAGAACAATGAGCAGTTCTTC | CASIRDRENNEQFF
NA | TRBD1 | TRBJ2-7 | TRBV29-1 | TGCAGCGTTGTGGGACAGGGCACCTCCTACGAGCAGTACTTC | CSVVGQGTSYEQYF
NA | NA | TRBJ2-5 | TRBV5-1 | TGCGCCAGCAGCCGGAGGGACAGTCAAGAGACCCAGTACTTC | CASSRRDSQETQYF
NA | TRBD1 | TRBJ2-7 | TRBV5-1 | TGCGCCAGCACCCCGGACAGGGTAGGTGAGCAGTACTTC | CASTPDRVGEQYF
many | NA | TRBJ1-5 | TRBV19 | TGTGCCAGTAGTATAAACCTTGACAGCCTAGGCCATTTT | CASSINLDSLGHF
NA | TRBD1 | TRBJ2-2 | TRBV30 | TGTGCCTGGGGGAGACTACAGGGGCCCGGGGAGCTGTTTTTT | CAWGRLQGPGELFF
NA | NA | TRBJ1-2 | TRBV14 | TGTGCCAGCAGCCCCCGGACAGTTGGTGGCTACACCTTC | CASSPRTVGGYTF
few | TRBD2 | TRBJ2-7 | TRBV18 | TGTGCCAGCGCCCTTTCGGGGGGGCTCCCCCCCTACGAGCAGTACTTC | CASALSGGLPPYEQYF
once | NA | TRBJ2-3 | TRBV3-1/TRBV3-2 | TGTGCCAGCAGCCGGGCGGGACAGACAGATACGCAGTATTTT | CASSRAGQTDTQYF
NA | TRBD2 | TRBJ2-5 | TRBV2 | TGTGCCAGCAGTGCGTCGACTAGCGGGGGACAAGAGACCCAGTACTTC | CASSASTSGGQETQYF
few | TRBD2 | TRBJ2-7 | TRBV18 | TGTGCCAGCTCACCTGCGGGGGTCGGCGAGCAGTACTTC | CASSPAGVGEQYF
NA | NA | TRBJ2-7 | TRBV5-1 | TGCGCCAGCAGCGACGCGGGTGCATCCTACGAGCAGTACTTC | CASSDAGASYEQYF
NA | NA | TRBJ1-1 | TRBV9 | TGTGCCAGCAGCTCCTCAGGGCCCAGGGACACTGAAGCTTTCTTT | CASSSSGPRDTEAFF
NA | NA | TRBJ2-2 | TRBV7-9 | TGTGCCAGCAGCTCTGGACAGACGAACACCGGGGAGCTGTTTTTT | CASSSGQTNTGELFF
NA | NA | TRBJ1-5 | TRBV7-9 | TGTGCCAGCAGCTCGGATCTGGAGGGCAATCAGCCCCAGCATTTT | CASSSDLEGNQPQHF
NA | NA | TRBJ2-7 | TRBV4-1 | TGCGCCAGCAGCCAAAACGCAGGACGGGGCTCCTACGAGCAGTACTTC | CASSQNAGRGSYEQYF
once | NA | TRBJ1-4 | TRBV28 | TGTGCCAGCAGACCCCCGGCCAGGGCCCAGGGAAAACTGTTTTTT | CASRPPARAQGKLFF
NA | TRBD1 | TRBJ2-1 | TRBV13 | TGTGCCAGCAGCGAGAGGACAGGGAATGAGCAGTTCTTC | CASSERTGNEQFF
NA | NA | TRBJ2-5 | TRBV7-9 | TGTGCCAGCAGCCTAACCCAGGGTAGAGAGACCCAGTACTTC | CASSLTQGRETQYF
NA | NA | TRBJ1-5 | TRBV2 | TGTGCCAGCAGTGAGGGCCAGTTCAATCAGCCCCAGCATTTT | CASSEGQFNQPQHF
NA | NA | TRBJ2-7 | TRBV7-8 | TGTGCCAGCAGCTCTAAGACTTGGATGACCTACGAGCAGTACTTC | CASSSKTWMTYEQYF
NA | NA | TRBJ1-1 | TRBV7-6 | TGTGCCAGCAGCGTTACGGGAGGTAACACTGAAGCTTTCTTT | CASSVTGGNTEAFF
once | TRBD2 | TRBJ2-3 | TRBV11-2 | TGTGCCAGCAGCCGGGAGGGCCAAGTCACCTCCGCGGGTACGAACACGCAGTATTTT | CASSREGQVTSAGTNTQYF
NA | NA | TRBJ2-3 | TRBV5-3 | TGTGCCAGAACCCACATAGCGGAGAAGTCCCTGTCTTTT | CARTHIAEKSLSF
NA | NA | TRBJ2-7 | TRBV21-1 | TGTGCCAGCAGCAAAGGGCAGGGCTCCTACGAGCAGTACTTC | CASSKGQGSYEQYF
NA | NA | TRBJ1-2 | TRBV12-3/TRBV12-4 | TGTGCCAGCAGACTTACTAACTATGGCTACACCTTC | CASRLTNYGYTF
NA | NA | TRBJ2-1 | TRBV7-2 | TGTGCCAGCAGCTTAGCGCTCGCAGCGGGTGAGCAGTTCTTC | CASSLALAAGEQFF
NA | NA | TRBJ1-4 | TRBV7-2 | TGTGCCAGCAGCCCTCCTAATGAAAAACTGTTTTTT | CASSPPNEKLFF
NA | NA | TRBJ2-6 | TRBV5-6 | TGTGCCAGCAGCTTGACGGGTATTGGGGCCAACGTCCTGACTTTC | CASSLTGIGANVLTF
NA | TRBD2 | TRBJ2-3 | TRBV18 | TGTGCCAGCTCACCACCTCTGGCGGGAGGAGATACGCAGTATTTT | CASSPPLAGGDTQYF
NA | TRBD2 | TRBJ2-7 | TRBV6-5 | TGTGCCAGCAGTTACGCTGGGACTAGCGGCTACGAGCAGTACTTC | CASSYAGTSGYEQYF
NA | NA | TRBJ1-3 | TRBV11-3 | TGTGCCAGCAGCTTAGATTTGAACGCAGTGGAGCGTGGAAACACCATATATTTT | CASSLDLNAVERGNTIYF
NA | NA | TRBJ2-3 | TRBV4-1 | TGCGCCAGCAGCCAAGACGACAGGAAAACAGATACGCAGTATTTT | CASSQDDRKTDTQYF
NA | NA | TRBJ2-3 | TRBV11-2 | TGTGCCAGCAGCCCGGGGTCGGATACGCAGTATTTT | CASSPGSDTQYF
NA | NA | TRBJ1-2 | TRBV21-1 | TGTGCCAGCCCCCACGTCACGACAGGGAGGTACTATGGCTACACCTTC | CASPHVTTGRYYGYTF
NA | TRBD1 | TRBJ1-2 | TRBV7-9 | TGTGCCAGCAGCTCCCGGACAGGCGGCTATGGCTACACCTTC | CASSSRTGGYGYTF
NA | NA | TRBJ1-4 | TRBV7-2 | TGTGCCAGCAGCTTAGGAGGACGGGGGGGAGAAAAACTGTTTTTT | CASSLGGRGGEKLFF
NA | TRBD1 | TRBJ2-1 | TRBV3-1/TRBV3-2 | TGTGCCAGCAGCCAAGATGGGACAGGGGGCGATGAGCAGTTCTTC | CASSQDGTGGDEQFF
NA | TRBD2 | TRBJ2-2 | TRBV5-1 | TGCGCCAGCAGCCCCCGGGTAGCGGGAGAATCCGGGGAGCTGTTTTTT | CASSPRVAGESGELFF
NA | NA | TRBJ2-1 | TRBV11-2 | TGTGCCAGCAGCTTACGAAGGGGGTATTCAATGAATGAGCAGTTCTTC | CASSLRRGYSMNEQFF
NA | NA | TRBJ1-2 | TRBV3-1/TRBV3-2 | TGTGCCAGCAGCCAAGAAACAGACAGGGGCTACACCTTC | CASSQETDRGYTF
hyperexpanded | TRBD2 | TRBJ2-1 | TRBV27 | TGTGCCAGCAGTTTCTCTCCGGGACTAGCGGGAGTCCGCCATGAGCAGTTCTTC | CASSFSPGLAGVRHEQFF
NA | TRBD1 | TRBJ2-1 | TRBV25-1 | TGTGCCAGCAGTGATACTCAGGGGGTGTCCTACAATGAGCAGTTCTTC | CASSDTQGVSYNEQFF
NA | NA | TRBJ1-5 | TRBV3-1/TRBV3-2 | TGTGCCAGCAGCCAAGATCGGCCCCAGGCCACAAGATTACAGCGCAATCAGCCCCAGCATTTT | CASSQDRPQATRLQRNQPQHF